The clone carrying this T cell receptor (beta chain) appeared many times. Its target is unknown. The data belong to a study of T cells after yellow fever vaccination. Study results and caveats: There was a possibility that FACS-sorted repertoires contained abundant clonotypes contaminating from the bulk population.

TCRdb re-analysed the 5' RACE reads in MiXCR, keeping a single row per CDR3 protein. Among some 250,000 distinct CDR3 sequences, over 3% were seen once, and the ten largest hold approximately 18%. This CDR3 has 14 residues. Trimming took off 6 bases at V and 6 bases at J, with 17 bases between the two ends. The source was PBMCs, collected 15 days after the yellow fever booster vaccination. This chain links TRBV12-3 or TRBV12-4 with TRBJ1-1; tentative D call: TRBD1 (6 bases). This TCR was recovered from a man aged 18 to 30 who received the YFV17D yellow fever vaccine. CDR3 nucleotide sequence: TGTGCCAGCAGCCCCCCGGGGGGCGTCGCTGAAGCTTTCTTT. Translation gives CASSPPGGVAEAFF.